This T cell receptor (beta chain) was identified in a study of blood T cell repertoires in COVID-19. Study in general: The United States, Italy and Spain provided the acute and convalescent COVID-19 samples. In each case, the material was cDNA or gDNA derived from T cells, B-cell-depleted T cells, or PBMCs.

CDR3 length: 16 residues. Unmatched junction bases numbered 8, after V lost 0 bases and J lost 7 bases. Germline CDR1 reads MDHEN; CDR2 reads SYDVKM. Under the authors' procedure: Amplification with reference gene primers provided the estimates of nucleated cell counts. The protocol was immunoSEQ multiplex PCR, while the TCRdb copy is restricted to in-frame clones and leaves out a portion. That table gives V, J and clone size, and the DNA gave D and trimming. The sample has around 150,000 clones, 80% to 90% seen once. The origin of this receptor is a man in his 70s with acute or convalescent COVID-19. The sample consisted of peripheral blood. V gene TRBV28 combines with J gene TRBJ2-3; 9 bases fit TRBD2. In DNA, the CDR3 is TGTGCCAGCAGTTTATGGTCTAGCGGGAAAGGGTATACGCAGTATTTT. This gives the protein CASSLWSSGKGYTQYF.